Reported below is one T cell receptor (beta chain). Its specificity is not known. Stated time point: week 47, end of study. Vaccination comprised doses that each held 300 ug of mutant IDH1 20-mer peptide, plus topical imiquimod. Weeks 1, 3, 5, 7, 11, 15, 19 and 23 were when patients received their eight vaccinations. The germline V gene has CDR1 MNHEY and CDR2 SVGAGI. The V and J ends lost 3 bases and 7 bases respectively, with 7 bases between them. This CDR3 has 11 amino acids. The sample comes from a study of a mutant IDH1 vaccine in newly diagnosed glioma. About the study: Treated patients were roughly 62% male, about 40% female, mean age around 40 years. Visit V13 took place at week 47, and visit V12 happened at week 35.

Using immunoSEQ multiplex PCR, the repertoire was profiled, and TCRdb retains in-frame clones only, with some absent. The sample has 55,000 to 65,000 clones; around three quarters are singletons. The genes are TRBV6-5 and TRBJ2-7, with unresolved D. The TCR was taken from a man aged 45-65 years with glioma. The sample was PBMCs, taken from a glioma patient whose treatment included an IDH1 peptide vaccine. CDR3 bases: TGTGCCAGCAGTTATAATGGTGAGCAGTACTTC. This gives the protein CASSYNGEQYF.